One sample yielded the 2 T cell receptor beta chains listed below, sequenced in a study of cytomegalovirus exposure and HLA in healthy donors. PCR primers comprised 60 Vbeta and 13 Jbeta primers. The protocol was immunoSEQ multiplex PCR, while the TCRdb copy is restricted to in-frame clones and leaves out a portion. The table records approximately 100,000 clones, over 70% of them present only once. The specimen sequenced was PBMCs. These receptors all come from a man aged 50 to 59 in good health and CMV-seronegative.

V is TRBV30 and J is TRBJ2-7; 8 bases map to TRBD1. The CDR3 is 14 amino acids. J gave up 3 bases and V 5 bases, and 9 bases lay outside the gene matches. Germline V gene data show CDR1 as GTSNPN and CDR2 as SVGIG (reference sequence). CDR3: CAWRGTGVYYEQYF. Written as DNA, the CDR3 is TGTGCCTGGCGCGGGACAGGCGTTTACTACGAGCAGTACTTC. Full variable domain (outside the CDR3, taken from reference TRBV30 and TRBJ2-7): SQTIHQWPATLVQPVGSPLSLECTVEGTSNPNLYWYRQAAGRGLQLLFYSVGIGQISSEVPQNLSASRPQDRQFILSSKKLLLSDSGFYLCAWRGTGVYYEQYFGPGTRLTVT.

The rearrangement joins TRBV7-8 to TRBJ2-7, with D possibly matching TRBD1 (5 bases). This CDR3 region has 12 residues. V shed 2 bases and J shed 7 bases, with 9 bases lying between them. Per the germline V gene, CDR1 is SGHVS and CDR2 is FQNEAQ. The CDR3 reads CASSLKGVEQYF. CDR3 sequence (DNA): TGTGCCAGCAGCTTAAAAGGGGTAGAGCAGTACTTC.